Listed here are 11 T cell receptor beta chains from one sample, sequenced in a study of CD8+ T cells in alopecia areata. TCR sequencing used cDNA made by reverse transcription of extracted RNA. Clones were sequenced by immunoSEQ multiplex PCR, and TCRdb holds only the in-frame ones, with some missing. The table includes 30,000 to 40,000 clones, roughly 80% detected once. The sample comprised NKG2D-low CD8+ T cells sorted from blood. Receptors originate from a human donor with alopecia areata.

The DNA for the CDR3 is TGCAGCGTTCAGGCTAGCGGGCACAATGAGCAGTTCTTC. Its translation: CSVQASGHNEQFF. This chain uses TRBV29-1 with TRBJ2-1; TRBD2 agrees at 8 bases. The germline V gene has CDR1 SQVTM and CDR2 ANQGSEA. Trimming cost V 5 bases and J 5 bases; bases outside gene matches: 5. CDR3 size: 13 residues.

J is TRBJ2-7 and V is TRBV4-3, with D hard to call. This CDR3 is 15 amino acids long. Germline loops: CDR1 LGHNA, CDR2 YSLEER. V was clipped by 1 base and J by 3 bases, with 13 bases between them. CDR3 sequence: CASSQAPGASYEQYF. The CDR3 DNA reads TGCGCCAGCAGCCAAGCGCCAGGTGCCAGCTACGAGCAGTACTTC.

V gene TRBV29-1 combines with J gene TRBJ2-7; possible D gene TRBD1, 6 bases. The length of the CDR3 is 17 residues. CDR1 is SQVTM, CDR2 ANQGSEA, per germline. V dropped 1 base and J dropped 2 bases, with 21 bases sitting between them. CDR3 in amino acids: CSVEVLGSGTNAYEQYF. DNA for the CDR3: TGCAGCGTTGAAGTCCTGGGGTCTGGGACAAATGCCTACGAGCAGTACTTC.

The V call is TRBV5-1, the J call TRBJ2-7; maybe TRBD1 (5 bases). Looked up from germline, CDR1 is SGHRS and CDR2 is YFSETQ. V was pared by 6 bases and J by 2 bases, with 15 bases between. This CDR3 is built from 14 residues. The CDR3 coding sequence is TGCGCCAGCATAGGCCCGGACAACCCCTACGAGCAGTACTTC. Translating gives CASIGPDNPYEQYF.

The chain recombines TRBV5-4 with TRBJ2-5, with 9 bases matching TRBD2. Germline values: CDR1 SGHNT, CDR2 YYREEE (reference sequence). The CDR3 spans 14 residues. Losses at the gene ends were 2 bases for V and 5 bases for J; bases not matched to a gene: 4. CDR3 nucleotides: TGTGCCAGCAGCTTAGGACTAGCGATGGAGACCCAGTACTTC. It is translated as CASSLGLAMETQYF.

The chain's CDR3 is CSVAEGPQAFF. For the CDR3, the DNA is TGCAGCGTTGCCGAGGGCCCGCAAGCTTTCTTT. V and J are TRBV29-1 and TRBJ1-1; D unclear. The CDR3 totals 11 residues. CDR1 is SQVTM and CDR2 is ANQGSEA in the germline V gene. V shed 4 bases and J shed 9 bases, with 12 bases lying between them.

The chain uses TRBV6-5 and TRBJ1-2; D ambiguous. CDR1 and CDR2 (germline): MNHEY, SVGAGI. V shed 8 bases and J shed 8 bases, with 18 bases lying between them. CDR3 length: 13 residues. For the CDR3, the DNA is TGTGCCAGCTTTCCTCGGAGGTCGGGCGGCTACACCTTC. This encodes CASFPRRSGGYTF.

This clone turned up a few times. This rearrangement joins TRBV7-9 to TRBJ2-5, with a possible D match to TRBD2 (5 bases). Trimming removed 5 bases at V and 2 bases at J, with 12 bases between. This CDR3 contains 14 residues. Per germline, CDR1 SEHNR and CDR2 FQNEAQ (reference sequence). The CDR3, as DNA: TGTGCCAGCAGCCCAAGCGGACCTCAAGAGACCCAGTACTTC. Protein sequence: CASSPSGPQETQYF.

The V gene is TRBV13, the J gene TRBJ2-1; D unclear. This CDR3 is 15 amino acids long. Trimming pared 2 bases from V and 2 bases from J, leaving 10 bases between. Per germline, CDR1 PRHDT and CDR2 FYEKMQ (reference sequence). The DNA of the CDR3 is TGTGCCAGCAGCTTAAACCCTCCCGCCTACAATGAGCAGTTCTTC. Its translation is CASSLNPPAYNEQFF.

V usage is TRBV6-6 and J usage is TRBJ2-5; D ambiguous. The DNA end is more similar to TRBJ2-7, so the J call may be wrong. CDR3 length equals 13 residues. CDR1 is MNHNY, CDR2 SVGAGI, per germline (reference sequence). As DNA, the CDR3 is TGTGCCAGCAGTTACAAGGAGTCCTACGAGCAGTACTTC. Encoded protein: CASSYKESYEQYF.

This clone showed up just once. The chain is built from TRBV4-2 and TRBJ2-1; D not certain. The CDR3 covers 15 residues. Per the germline V gene, CDR1 is LGHNA and CDR2 is YNFKEQ. With 1 base removed from V and 3 bases from J, the gap between germline ends came to 10 bases. This CDR3 is CASSQVGGGYNEQFF. CDR3 nucleotides: TGTGCCAGCAGCCAAGTAGGTGGCGGCTACAATGAGCAGTTCTTC.